This T cell receptor (beta chain) was retrieved from a study of beta chain features in type 1 diabetes. Study observations and caveats: People with Type 1 diabetes carried modestly yet significantly shorter TCRB CDR3s in all four CD4+ subsets. Insertions were fewer and deletions more numerous at VDJ junctions in type 1 diabetes patients.

As regards this clone: Its antigen is undetermined.

In germline, CDR1 is GTSNPN, CDR2 SVGIG (reference sequence). The CDR3 length is 14 residues. Trimming stripped 5 bases from V and 3 bases from J, with 14 bases between. The investigators reverse transcribed all of the isolated RNA, so they sequenced expressed TCRB transcripts. TCRdb's copy holds only in-frame clones and misses some; the assay was immunoSEQ multiplex PCR. Among about 210,000 clones listed, roughly 11% were seen once. The source of this sequence is a man aged 18 to 30 in good health. The rearrangement joins TRBV30 to TRBJ2-1, with D perhaps given as TRBD1 or TRBD2 (5 bases each). The sample taken for sequencing was central memory CD4+ T cells from blood. DNA for the CDR3: TGTGCCTGGCGGCCTGGGACCAACTACAATGAGCAGTTCTTC. Protein: CAWRPGTNYNEQFF.